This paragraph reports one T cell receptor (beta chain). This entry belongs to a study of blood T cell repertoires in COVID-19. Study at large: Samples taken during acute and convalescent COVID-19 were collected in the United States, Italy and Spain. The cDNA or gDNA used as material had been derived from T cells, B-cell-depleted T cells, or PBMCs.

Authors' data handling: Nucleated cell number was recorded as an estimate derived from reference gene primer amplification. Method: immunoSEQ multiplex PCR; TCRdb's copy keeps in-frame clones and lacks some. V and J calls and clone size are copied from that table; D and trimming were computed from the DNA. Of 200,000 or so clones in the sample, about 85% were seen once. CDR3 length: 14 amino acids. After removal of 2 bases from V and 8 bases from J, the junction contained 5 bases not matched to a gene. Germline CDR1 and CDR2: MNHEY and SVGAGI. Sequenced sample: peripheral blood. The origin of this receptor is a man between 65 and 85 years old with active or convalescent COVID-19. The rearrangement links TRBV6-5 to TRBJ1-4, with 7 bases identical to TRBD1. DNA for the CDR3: TGTGCCAGCAGTTACCAAGGGGGCGGGGAAAAACTGTTTTTT. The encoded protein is CASSYQGGGEKLFF.